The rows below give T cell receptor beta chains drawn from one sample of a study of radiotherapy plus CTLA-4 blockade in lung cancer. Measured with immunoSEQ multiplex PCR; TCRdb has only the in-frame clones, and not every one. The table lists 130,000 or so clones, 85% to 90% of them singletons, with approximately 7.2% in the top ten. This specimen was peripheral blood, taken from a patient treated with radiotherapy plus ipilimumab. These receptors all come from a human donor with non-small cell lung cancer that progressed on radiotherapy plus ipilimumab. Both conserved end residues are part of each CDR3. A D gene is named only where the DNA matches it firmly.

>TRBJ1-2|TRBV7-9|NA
CASSKRLDANYGYTF
TGTGCCAGCAGCAAGAGACTGGATGCTAACTATGGCTACACCTTC
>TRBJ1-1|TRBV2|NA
CASSVGRADTEAFF
TGTGCCAGCAGTGTAGGCAGGGCGGACACTGAAGCTTTCTTT
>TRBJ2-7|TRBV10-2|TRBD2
CASRARTSGSYEQYF
TGCGCCAGCAGGGCCAGGACTAGCGGGAGTTACGAGCAGTACTTC
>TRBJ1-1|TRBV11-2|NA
CASSLWGRGVNTEAFF
TGTGCCAGCAGCTTATGGGGGCGGGGAGTGAACACTGAAGCTTTCTTT
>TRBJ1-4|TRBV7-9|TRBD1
CASSQPKTGERPNEKLFF
TGTGCCAGCAGCCAACCTAAGACAGGGGAGAGGCCTAATGAAAAACTGTTTTTT
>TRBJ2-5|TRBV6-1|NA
CASSARPGPQETQYF
TGTGCCAGCAGTGCAAGGCCGGGACCACAAGAGACCCAGTACTTC
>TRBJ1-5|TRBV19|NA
CASKMAGQGSNQPQHF
TGTGCCAGTAAGATGGCGGGACAAGGTAGCAATCAGCCCCAGCATTTT
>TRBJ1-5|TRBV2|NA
CASSERAMGNQPQHF
TGTGCCAGCAGTGAAAGGGCAATGGGCAATCAGCCCCAGCATTTT
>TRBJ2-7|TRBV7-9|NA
CASSPDSGDLFYEQYF
TGTGCCAGCAGCCCTGACTCAGGGGACCTTTTCTACGAGCAGTACTTC
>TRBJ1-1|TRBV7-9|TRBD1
CASSLGQGLNTEAFF
TGTGCCAGCAGCTTAGGACAGGGACTTAACACTGAAGCTTTCTTT
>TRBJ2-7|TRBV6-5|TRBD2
CASSYSGLAGPEQYF
TGTGCCAGCAGTTACTCTGGTCTAGCGGGGCCCGAGCAGTACTTC